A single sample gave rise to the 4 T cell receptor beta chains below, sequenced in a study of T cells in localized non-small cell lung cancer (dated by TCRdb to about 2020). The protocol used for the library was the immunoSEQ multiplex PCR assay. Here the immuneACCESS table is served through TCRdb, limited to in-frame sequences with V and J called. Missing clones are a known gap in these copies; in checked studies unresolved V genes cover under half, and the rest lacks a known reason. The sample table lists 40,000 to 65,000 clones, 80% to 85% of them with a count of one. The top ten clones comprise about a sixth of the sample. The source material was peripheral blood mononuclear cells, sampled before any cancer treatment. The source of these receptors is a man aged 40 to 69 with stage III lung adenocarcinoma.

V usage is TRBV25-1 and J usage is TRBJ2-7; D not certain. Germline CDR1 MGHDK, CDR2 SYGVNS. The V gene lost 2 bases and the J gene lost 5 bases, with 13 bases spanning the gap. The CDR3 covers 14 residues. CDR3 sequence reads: CASSEGTWIDEQYF. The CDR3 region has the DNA TGTGCCAGCAGTGAAGGAACTTGGATAGACGAGCAGTACTTC.

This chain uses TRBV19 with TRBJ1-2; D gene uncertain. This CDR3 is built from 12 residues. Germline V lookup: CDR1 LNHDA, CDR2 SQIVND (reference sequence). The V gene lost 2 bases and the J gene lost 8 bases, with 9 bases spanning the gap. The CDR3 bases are TGTGCCAGTAGTATAAGGGATGGGGGCTACACCTTC. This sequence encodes CASSIRDGGYTF.

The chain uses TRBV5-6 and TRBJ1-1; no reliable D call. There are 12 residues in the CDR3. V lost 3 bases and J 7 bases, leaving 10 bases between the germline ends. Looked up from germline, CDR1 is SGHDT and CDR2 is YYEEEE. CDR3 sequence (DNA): TGTGCCAGCAGCTCGAGGTCTTATGAAGCTTTCTTT. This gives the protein CASSSRSYEAFF.

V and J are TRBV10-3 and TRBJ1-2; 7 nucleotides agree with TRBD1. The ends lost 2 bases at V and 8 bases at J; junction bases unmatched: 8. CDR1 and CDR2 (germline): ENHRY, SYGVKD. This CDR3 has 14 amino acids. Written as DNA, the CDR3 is TGTGCCATCAGTGAGCTCTCGGACAGGTCGGGCTACACCTTC. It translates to CAISELSDRSGYTF.